The 14 T cell receptor beta chains given below trace back to one sample, sequenced in a study of T cells after posttransplantation cyclophosphamide (dated by TCRdb to 2015 to 2016). Sample treatment or condition, as interpreted from the label and publication: high-dose cyclophosphamide on days +3 and +4 as single-agent GVHD prophylaxis. For conditioning, the PTCy patients got busulfan and fludarabine, then a related or unrelated marrow graft, followed by cyclophosphamide on days +3 and +4. The receptor library was made with the immunoSEQ multiplex PCR assay. This is the immuneACCESS table as TCRdb keeps it, with only in-frame sequences that have V and J called. A part of the clones is gone; compared with another copy, unresolved V genes explain less than half, and the rest is unexplained. In this sample the table shows approximately 39,000 clones, about 77% of which occur a single time. The ten top clones hold roughly 8.1% of the sample.

The material sequenced was CD4+ T cells sorted from blood, taken 1,700 to 2,000 days after a stem cell transplant with posttransplant cyclophosphamide. Receptors originate from a female patient aged 40-50 years who received an allogeneic stem cell transplant from a related donor, was CMV-positive, and had no GVHD. After a transplant, some T cells may have been passed on by the graft donor.

Here the CDR3 reads CASTRGLGGPFSQGGYTF. CDR3 DNA sequence: TGTGCCAGCACCAGGGGGTTGGGGGGACCCTTTTCCCAAGGGGGCTACACCTTC. This chain links TRBV2 with TRBJ1-2; TRBD1 aligns across 7 bases. The germline CDR1 and CDR2 sequences are SNHLY and FYNNEI. This CDR3 is built from 18 residues. V gave up 7 bases and J gave up 8 bases; unmatched junction bases: 25.

The V call is TRBV5-1, the J call TRBJ2-5, with D perhaps matching TRBD1 (5 bases). This CDR3 is built from 13 residues. V lost 0 bases to trimming and J lost 4 bases, with 7 bases between them. The V gene's germline CDR1 is SGHRS and CDR2 YFSETQ. The CDR3 nucleotides read TGCGCCAGCAGCTTGGGCAGGGTAGAGACCCAGTACTTC. This encodes CASSLGRVETQYF. Using reference TRBV5-1 and TRBJ2-5 for the parts outside the CDR3, the full variable domain is KAGVTQTPRYLIKTRGQQVTLSCSPISGHRSVSWYQQTPGQGLQFLFEYFSETQRNKGNFPGRFSGRQFSNSRSEMNVSTLELGDSALYLCASSLGRVETQYFGPGTRLLVL.

Written as DNA, the CDR3 is TGTGCCAGCCGCGGACTAGCGGGATGGACAGATACGCAGTATTTT. It encodes CASRGLAGWTDTQYF. This chain connects TRBV2 to TRBJ2-3, with 12 nucleotides matching TRBD2. Per germline, CDR1 SNHLY and CDR2 FYNNEI. The ends lost 8 bases at V and 3 bases at J; junction bases unmatched: 6. The CDR3 runs 15 residues.

The rearrangement links TRBV5-6 to TRBJ1-1; 8 bases map to TRBD1. V was clipped by 3 bases and J by 9 bases; unmatched bases: 7. The germline gives CDR1 SGHDT, CDR2 YYEEEE. This CDR3 has 13 residues. The CDR3 is CASSSNRQGKAFF. For the CDR3, the DNA is TGTGCCAGCAGCTCAAACCGACAGGGGAAAGCTTTCTTT.

The gene calls are TRBV7-8 and TRBJ1-2, with D uncertain. CDR1 is SGHVS and CDR2 is FQNEAQ in the germline V gene. The CDR3 has 15 amino acids. The V and J ends lost 5 bases and 0 bases respectively, with 13 bases between them. CDR3 amino acids: CASSTYRVANYGYTF. The CDR3 DNA sequence: TGTGCCAGCAGCACGTACCGGGTGGCTAACTATGGCTACACCTTC.

This clone occurred once. The chain joins TRBV7-6 to TRBJ1-1, with 10 nucleotides matching TRBD1. The V gene's germline CDR1 is SGHVS and CDR2 FNYEAQ. The CDR3 is 14 amino acids. Trimming cost V 6 bases and J 4 bases; bases outside gene matches: 5. In DNA, the CDR3 is TGTGCCAGCAGTTCCGGGACAGGGGCCACTGAAGCTTTCTTT. It codes for CASSSGTGATEAFF.

The chain carries TRBV19 and TRBJ2-7; TRBD1 is a possible D gene (6 bases). The ends were cut back, 8 bases at V and 2 bases at J, with 13 bases in the middle. Germline lookup yields CDR1 LNHDA and CDR2 SQIVND (reference sequence). The CDR3 spans 13 residues. CDR3 sequence reads: CASQGTQTYEQYF. The CDR3 coding sequence is TGTGCCAGTCAGGGGACACAGACCTACGAGCAGTACTTC.

The V and J genes are TRBV5-8 and TRBJ2-3; 8 bases map to TRBD2. The CDR3 runs 16 residues. Germline CDR1 is SGHTS and CDR2 is YDEGEE. The V gene end was trimmed by 3 bases and the J gene end by 2 bases; junction bases not matched to a gene: 8. CDR3 sequence: CASSSGGGQITDTQYF. In DNA, the CDR3 is TGTGCCAGCAGCTCGGGGGGGGGACAAATCACAGATACGCAGTATTTT. Full variable domain (missing parts from reference TRBV5-8 and TRBJ2-3): EAGVTQSPTHLIKTRGQQATLRCSPISGHTSVYWYQQALGLGLQFLLWYDEGEERNRGNFPPRFSGRQFPNYSSELNVNALELEDSALYLCASSSGGGQITDTQYFGPGTRLTVL.

This clone was seen only a few times. The chain links TRBV10-3 to TRBJ2-2; 8 bases align to TRBD1. This CDR3 contains 16 residues. Looked up from germline, CDR1 is ENHRY and CDR2 is SYGVKD. V was pared by 2 bases and J by 6 bases, with 8 bases of the junction left unmatched. The CDR3 loop reads CAISEGQGLGAGELFF. CDR3 nucleotide sequence: TGTGCCATCAGTGAGGGACAGGGCTTGGGAGCCGGGGAGCTGTTTTTT.

This chain links TRBV15 with TRBJ1-5; the D is unclear. The V end was cut by 3 bases, the J end by 5 bases, with 14 bases between. The CDR3 runs to 15 residues. CDR1 is LNHNV and CDR2 is YYDKDF in the germline V gene (reference sequence). CDR3 in amino acids: CATSRGSSADQPQHF. In nucleotides, the CDR3 is TGTGCCACCAGCAGGGGGTCCTCAGCGGATCAGCCCCAGCATTTT.

V is TRBV19 and J is TRBJ1-5; 8 bases are shared with TRBD1. This CDR3 is 14 amino acids long. V gave up 4 bases and J gave up 4 bases; unmatched junction bases: 3. CDR1 is LNHDA, CDR2 SQIVND, per germline (reference sequence). Here the CDR3 reads CASSNRGKNQPQHF. DNA of the CDR3: TGTGCCAGTAGTAACAGGGGGAAGAATCAGCCCCAGCATTTT. Variable domain in full (rest from reference TRBV19 and TRBJ1-5): DGGITQSPKYLFRKEGQNVTLSCEQNLNHDAMYWYRQDPGQGLRLIYYSQIVNDFQKGDIAEGYSVSREKKESFPLTVTSAQKNPTAFYLCASSNRGKNQPQHFGDGTRLSIL.

The rearrangement joins TRBV9 to TRBJ2-1, with 10 bases that match TRBD2. CDR1 SGDLS and CDR2 YYNGEE come from the germline V gene. After removal of 0 bases from V and 3 bases from J, the junction contained 3 bases not matched to a gene. This CDR3 comprises 16 residues. The CDR3 DNA follows: TGTGCCAGCAGCGTAGTCCCTAGCGGGGGCTACAATGAGCAGTTCTTC. It codes for CASSVVPSGGYNEQFF.

This chain links TRBV6-5 with TRBJ2-3, with a weak D call TRBD1 (5 bases). This CDR3 has 16 residues. The germline V gene has CDR1 MNHEY and CDR2 SVGAGI. V lost 0 bases to trimming and J lost 1 base, with 11 bases between them. The CDR3 bases are TGTGCCAGCAGTTACTCCCCCGAAGGGGGCACAGATACGCAGTATTTT. Its translation is CASSYSPEGGTDTQYF.

A single count supports this clone. The genes are TRBV7-9 and TRBJ1-3, with TRBD1 matching over 11 bases. Germline CDR1 reads SEHNR; CDR2 reads FQNEAQ (reference sequence). The V segment lost 5 bases and the J segment 4 bases; nucleotides outside the gene matches: 4. There are 15 residues in the CDR3. Here the CDR3 reads CASSAGQGEGNTIYF. In DNA form, the CDR3 reads TGTGCCAGCAGCGCGGGACAGGGGGAAGGAAACACCATATATTTT.